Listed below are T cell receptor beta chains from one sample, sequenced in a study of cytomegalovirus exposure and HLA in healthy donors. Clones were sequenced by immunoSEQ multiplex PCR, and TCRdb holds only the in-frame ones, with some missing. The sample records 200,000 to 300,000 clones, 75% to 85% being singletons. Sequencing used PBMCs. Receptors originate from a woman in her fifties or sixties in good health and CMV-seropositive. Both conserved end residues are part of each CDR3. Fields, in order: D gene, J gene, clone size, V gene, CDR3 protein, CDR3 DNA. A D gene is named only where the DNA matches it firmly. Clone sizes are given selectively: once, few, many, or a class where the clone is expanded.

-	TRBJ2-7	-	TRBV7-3	CASSPGGGQALYEQYF	TGTGCCAGCAGCCCTGGGGGGGGACAAGCCCTATACGAGCAGTACTTC
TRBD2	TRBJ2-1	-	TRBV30	CAWGGLAAPFRQFF	TGTGCCTGGGGGGGACTAGCGGCCCCTTTTCGGCAGTTCTTC
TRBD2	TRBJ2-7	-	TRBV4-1	CASSLGLAAPYEQYF	TGCGCCAGCAGCCTCGGACTAGCGGCACCCTACGAGCAGTACTTC
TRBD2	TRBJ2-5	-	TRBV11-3	CASSFTAGGGETQYF	TGTGCCAGCAGCTTTACAGCGGGAGGGGGAGAGACCCAGTACTTC
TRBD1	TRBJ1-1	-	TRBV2	CASGSGTGRGGNTEAFF	TGTGCCAGCGGCTCCGGGACAGGGAGAGGAGGGAACACTGAAGCTTTCTTT
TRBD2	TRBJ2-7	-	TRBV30	CAWSYGLAEGF	TGTGCCTGGAGTTACGGACTAGCGGAGGGCTTC
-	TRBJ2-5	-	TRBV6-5	CASIDRPGETQYF	TGTGCCAGCATCGACCGACCAGGGGAGACCCAGTACTTC
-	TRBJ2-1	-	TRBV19	CASSITGGTNEQFF	TGTGCCAGTAGTATTACCGGCGGTACGAATGAGCAGTTCTTC
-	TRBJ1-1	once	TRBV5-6	CASSLDTEAFF	TGTGCCAGCAGTTTAGACACTGAAGCTTTCTTT
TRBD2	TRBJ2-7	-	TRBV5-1	CASSLVASGSYEQYF	TGCGCCAGCAGCTTAGTGGCTAGCGGGAGCTACGAGCAGTACTTC
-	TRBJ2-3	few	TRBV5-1	CASSLSPQGGDTQYF	TGCGCCAGCAGCTTGAGTCCTCAGGGTGGAGATACGCAGTATTTT
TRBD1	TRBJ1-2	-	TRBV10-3	CAISESGTANYGYTF	TGTGCCATCAGTGAGTCGGGGACAGCCAACTATGGCTACACCTTC
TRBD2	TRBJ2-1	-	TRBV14	CASSQDPTSGYEQFF	TGTGCCAGCAGCCAAGATCCGACTAGCGGGTATGAGCAGTTCTTC
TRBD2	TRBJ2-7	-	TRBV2	CASSWGLAGGYEQYF	TGTGCCAGCAGCTGGGGGCTAGCGGGAGGTTACGAGCAGTACTTC
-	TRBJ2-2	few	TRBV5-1	CASSLDRPRGTGELFF	TGCGCCAGCAGCTTGGATCGGCCCCGAGGCACCGGGGAGCTGTTTTTT
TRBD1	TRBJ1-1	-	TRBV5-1	CASSLGDRATTEAFF	TGCGCCAGCAGCTTGGGAGACAGGGCGACCACTGAAGCTTTCTTT
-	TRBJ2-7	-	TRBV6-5	CASSYSARDPYEQYF	TGTGCCAGCAGTTACTCAGCCAGGGATCCGTACGAGCAGTACTTC
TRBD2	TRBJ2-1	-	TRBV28	CARGTAGDHNEQFF	TGTGCCAGGGGGACCGCGGGAGATCACAATGAGCAGTTCTTC
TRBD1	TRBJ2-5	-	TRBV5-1	CASSLPWTGQETQYF	TGCGCCAGCAGCCTTCCGTGGACAGGCCAAGAGACCCAGTACTTC
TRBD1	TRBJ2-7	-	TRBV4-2	CASSPRTGVDEQYF	TGTGCCAGCAGCCCCCGGACAGGAGTGGACGAGCAGTACTTC
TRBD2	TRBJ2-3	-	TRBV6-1	CASSVLAVDTQYF	TGTGCCAGCAGTGTACTAGCGGTAGATACGCAGTATTTT
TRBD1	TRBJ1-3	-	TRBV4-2	CASSQGIGQVISGNTIYF	TGTGCCAGCAGCCAAGGGATTGGACAGGTTATCTCTGGAAACACCATATATTTT
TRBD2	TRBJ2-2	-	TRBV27	CASSSIGASGRIGELFF	TGTGCCAGCAGTTCAATAGGGGCTAGCGGGAGAATCGGGGAGCTGTTTTTT
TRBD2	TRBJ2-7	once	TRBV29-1	CSAIRRGSHEQYF	TGCAGCGCCATCCGCCGCGGGAGTCACGAGCAGTACTTC
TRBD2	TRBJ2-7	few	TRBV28	CASSHSGRGTYEQYF	TGTGCCAGCAGCCATAGCGGGAGAGGAACCTACGAGCAGTACTTC
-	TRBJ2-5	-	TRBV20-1	CSAHRETQYF	TGCAGTGCTCACCGGGAGACCCAGTACTTC
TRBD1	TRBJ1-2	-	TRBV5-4	CASSLLGQNYGYTF	TGTGCCAGCAGTCTCCTGGGACAGAACTATGGCTACACCTTC
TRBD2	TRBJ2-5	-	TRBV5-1	CASSRGTSGSGGETQYF	TGCGCCAGCAGCAGGGGGACTAGCGGGAGTGGAGGGGAGACCCAGTACTTC
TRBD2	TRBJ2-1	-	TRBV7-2	CASSSSGTTYNEQFF	TGTGCCAGCAGCTCAAGCGGGACTACCTACAATGAGCAGTTCTTC
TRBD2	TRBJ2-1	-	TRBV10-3	CAIKRETSSYNEQFF	TGTGCCATCAAGCGGGAGACTAGCTCCTACAATGAGCAGTTCTTC
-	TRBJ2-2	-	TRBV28	CASSSSGGTTNTGELFF	TGTGCCAGCAGTTCCAGTGGCGGGACGACCAACACCGGGGAGCTGTTTTTT
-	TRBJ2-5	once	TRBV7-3	CASSSFSQETQYF	TGTGCCAGCAGCTCCTTTTCCCAAGAGACCCAGTACTTC
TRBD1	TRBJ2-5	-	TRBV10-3	CAIRGQGPAPQYF	TGTGCCATCAGGGGACAGGGCCCGGCTCCCCAGTACTTC
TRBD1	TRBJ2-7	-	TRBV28	CASSEDRVVYEQYF	TGTGCCAGCAGTGAGGACAGGGTGGTCTACGAGCAGTACTTC
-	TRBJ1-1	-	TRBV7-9	CASSLGGANRAEAFF	TGTGCCAGCAGCTTAGGAGGGGCAAACAGGGCTGAAGCTTTCTTT
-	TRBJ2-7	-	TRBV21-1	CASSKGQGLSYEQYF	TGTGCCAGCAGCAAAGGACAAGGACTTTCCTACGAGCAGTACTTC
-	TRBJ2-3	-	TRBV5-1	CASSPTFAGSTDTQYF	TGCGCCAGCAGCCCTACCTTTGCCGGGAGTACAGATACGCAGTATTTT
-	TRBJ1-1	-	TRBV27	CASSFDRLNTEAFF	TGTGCCAGCAGTTTTGACAGACTGAACACTGAAGCTTTCTTT
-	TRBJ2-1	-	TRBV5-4	CASSSRPQGAQFF	TGTGCCAGCAGCTCCCGTCCCCAAGGGGCCCAGTTCTTC
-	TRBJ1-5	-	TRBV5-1	CASSLAGNQPQHF	TGCGCCAGCAGCTTGGCCGGTAATCAGCCCCAGCATTTT
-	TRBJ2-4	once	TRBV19	CASSTPTVAKNIQYF	TGTGCCAGTAGTACACCTACAGTAGCCAAAAACATTCAGTACTTC
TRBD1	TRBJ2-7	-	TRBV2	CASRGATGAYEQYF	TGTGCCAGCAGGGGCGCAACAGGGGCCTACGAGCAGTACTTC
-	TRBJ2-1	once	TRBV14	CASSQVTVYNEQFF	TGTGCCAGCAGCCAAGTTACAGTCTACAATGAGCAGTTCTTC